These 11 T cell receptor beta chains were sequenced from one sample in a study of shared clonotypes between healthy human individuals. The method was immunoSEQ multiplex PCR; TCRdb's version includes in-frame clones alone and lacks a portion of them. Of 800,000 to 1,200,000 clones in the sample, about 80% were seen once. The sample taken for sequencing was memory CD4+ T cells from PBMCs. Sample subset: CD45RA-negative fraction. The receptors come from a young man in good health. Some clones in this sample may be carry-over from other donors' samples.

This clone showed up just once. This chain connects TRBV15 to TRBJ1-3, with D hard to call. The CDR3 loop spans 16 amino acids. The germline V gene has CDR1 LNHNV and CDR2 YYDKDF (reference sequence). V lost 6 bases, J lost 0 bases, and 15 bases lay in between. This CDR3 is CATSPDGTSSGNTIYF. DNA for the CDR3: TGTGCCACCAGTCCGGACGGAACTTCCTCTGGAAACACCATATATTTT.

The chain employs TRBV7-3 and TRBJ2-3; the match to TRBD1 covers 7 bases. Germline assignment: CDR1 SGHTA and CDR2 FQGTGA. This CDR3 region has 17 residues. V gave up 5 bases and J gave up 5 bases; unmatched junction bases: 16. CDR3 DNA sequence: TGTGCCAGCAGCGCCTTAACAGGGGCCGGACGCCTAGATACGCAGTATTTT. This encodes CASSALTGAGRLDTQYF.

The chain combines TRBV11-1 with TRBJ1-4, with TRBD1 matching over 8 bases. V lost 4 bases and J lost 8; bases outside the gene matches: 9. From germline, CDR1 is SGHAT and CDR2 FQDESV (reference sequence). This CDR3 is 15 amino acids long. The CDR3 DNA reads TGTGCCAGCAGCTCGGACGGGACAGGATACGAAAAACTGTTTTTT. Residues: CASSSDGTGYEKLFF. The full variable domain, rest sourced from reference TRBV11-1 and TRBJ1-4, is EAEVAQSPRYKITEKSQAVAFWCDPISGHATLYWYRQILGQGPELLVQFQDESVVDDSQLPKDRFSAERLKGVDSTLKIQPAELGDSAMYLCASSSDGTGYEKLFFGSGTQLSVL.

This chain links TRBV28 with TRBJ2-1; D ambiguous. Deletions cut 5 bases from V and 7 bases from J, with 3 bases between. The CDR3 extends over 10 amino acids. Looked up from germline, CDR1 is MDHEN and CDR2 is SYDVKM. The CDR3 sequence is CASSRNEQFF. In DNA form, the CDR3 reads TGTGCCAGCAGTCGGAATGAGCAGTTCTTC.

CDR3 nucleotide sequence: TGTGCCAGCAGTTTGTTTGGAAGTCCCCTCGGGGCAACAGATACGCAGTATTTT. Translation: CASSLFGSPLGATDTQYF. J is TRBJ2-3 and V is TRBV28, with D perhaps assigned TRBD1 or TRBD2 (5 bases each). The CDR3 runs to 18 residues. From germline, CDR1 is MDHEN and CDR2 SYDVKM. Trimming left V 3 bases short and J 3 bases short, with 22 bases between.

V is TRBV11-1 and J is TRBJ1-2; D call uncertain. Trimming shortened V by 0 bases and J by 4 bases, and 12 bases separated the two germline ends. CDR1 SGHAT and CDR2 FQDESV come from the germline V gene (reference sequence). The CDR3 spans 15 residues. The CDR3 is CASSLAHSGFYGYTF. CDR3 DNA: TGTGCCAGCAGCTTAGCCCATTCGGGGTTCTATGGCTACACCTTC. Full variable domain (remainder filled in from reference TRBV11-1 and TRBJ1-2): EAEVAQSPRYKITEKSQAVAFWCDPISGHATLYWYRQILGQGPELLVQFQDESVVDDSQLPKDRFSAERLKGVDSTLKIQPAELGDSAMYLCASSLAHSGFYGYTFGSGTRLTVV.

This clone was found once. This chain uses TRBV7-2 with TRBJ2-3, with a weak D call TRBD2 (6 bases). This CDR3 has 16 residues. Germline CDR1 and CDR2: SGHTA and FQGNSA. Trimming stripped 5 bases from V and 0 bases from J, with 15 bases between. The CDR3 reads CASSPPLAFSTDTQYF. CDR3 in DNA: TGTGCCAGCAGCCCACCCCTAGCGTTTAGCACAGATACGCAGTATTTT.

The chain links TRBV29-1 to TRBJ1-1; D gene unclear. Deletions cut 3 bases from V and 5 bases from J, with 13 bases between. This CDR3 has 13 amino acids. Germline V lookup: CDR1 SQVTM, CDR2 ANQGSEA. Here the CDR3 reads CSVEVTMGTEAFF. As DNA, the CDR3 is TGCAGCGTTGAGGTGACAATGGGTACTGAAGCTTTCTTT.

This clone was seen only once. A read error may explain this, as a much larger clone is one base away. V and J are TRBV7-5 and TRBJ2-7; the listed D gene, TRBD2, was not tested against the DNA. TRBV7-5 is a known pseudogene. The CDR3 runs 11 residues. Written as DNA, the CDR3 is TGTGCCAGCAGCACCTACTACGAGCAGTACTTC. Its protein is CASSTYYEQYF.

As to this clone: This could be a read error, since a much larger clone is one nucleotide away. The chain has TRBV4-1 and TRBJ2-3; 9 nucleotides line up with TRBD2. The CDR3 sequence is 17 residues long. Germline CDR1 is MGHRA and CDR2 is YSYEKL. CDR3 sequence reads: CAGSPSGGRAFTDTQYF. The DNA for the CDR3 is TGCGCCGGCAGCCCTTCGGGCGGGAGGGCCTTCACAGATACGCAGTATTTT.

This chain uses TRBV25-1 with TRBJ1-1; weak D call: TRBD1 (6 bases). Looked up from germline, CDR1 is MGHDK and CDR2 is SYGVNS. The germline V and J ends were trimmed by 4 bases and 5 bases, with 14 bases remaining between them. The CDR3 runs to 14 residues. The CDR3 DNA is TGTGCCAGCAGTGGAACCAGGGGAGTGACTGAAGCTTTCTTT. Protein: CASSGTRGVTEAFF. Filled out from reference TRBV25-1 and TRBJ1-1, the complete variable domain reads EADIYQTPRYLVIGTGKKITLECSQTMGHDKMYWYQQDPGMELHLIHYSYGVNSTEKGDLSSESTVSRIRTEHFPLTLESARPSHTSQYLCASSGTRGVTEAFFGQGTRLTVV.